One sample yielded the 7 T cell receptor beta chains listed below, sequenced in a study of blood T cell repertoires in COVID-19. Assay used: immunoSEQ multiplex PCR; TCRdb lists only in-frame clones, some missing. Altogether under 350,000 clones are present, around nine tenths being singletons, with the ten largest covering roughly 1.3%. The sequenced material came from peripheral blood. The origin of the receptors is a man aged 65 to 85 with acute or convalescent COVID-19.

The chain joins TRBV5-5 to TRBJ2-7; 7 bases map to TRBD1. The CDR3 covers 16 residues. Germline V gene data show CDR1 as SGHKS and CDR2 as YYEKEE (reference sequence). The ends lost 3 bases at V and 7 bases at J; junction bases unmatched: 16. The DNA for the CDR3 is TGTGCCAGCAGCTCCCGGTCCGGGACAGACGACTTTGAGCAGTACTTC. Its translation is CASSSRSGTDDFEQYF.

This chain joins TRBV11-3 and TRBJ2-7; the match to TRBD1 covers 8 bases. The CDR3 is 13 residues long. Germline V gene lookup returns CDR1 SGHNT and CDR2 YENEEA. The V gene end was trimmed by 5 bases and the J gene end by 3 bases; junction bases not matched to a gene: 3. Written as DNA, the CDR3 is TGTGCCAGCAGCCCCGGACAGGGCTACGAGCAGTACTTC. The encoded protein is CASSPGQGYEQYF.

This sequence joins TRBV7-2 and TRBJ2-7; TRBD2 aligns across 11 bases. The germline V gene has CDR1 SGHTA and CDR2 FQGNSA. This CDR3 is 17 amino acids long. Trimming took 2 bases from V and 1 from J; bases not matched to a gene: 7. CDR3 sequence: CASSLYSGGGSSYEQYF. CDR3 bases: TGTGCCAGCAGCTTATATAGCGGGGGGGGTTCATCCTACGAGCAGTACTTC.

The rearrangement joins TRBV10-3 to TRBJ2-2; no definite D call. The CDR3 sequence is 15 residues long. Trimming removed 3 bases from V and 4 bases from J, with 12 bases in between. Germline V gene sequence: CDR1 ENHRY, CDR2 SYGVKD. The DNA for the CDR3 is TGTGCCATCAGTGATTTCGAGGTGGGCACCGGGGAGCTGTTTTTT. Protein product: CAISDFEVGTGELFF.

The count of this clone is one. This chain joins TRBV25-1 and TRBJ1-2, with 8 bases identical to TRBD1. Per the germline V gene, CDR1 is MGHDK and CDR2 is SYGVNS. The CDR3 contains 16 residues. The V segment lost 4 bases and the J segment 4 bases; nucleotides outside the gene matches: 11. The CDR3 sequence: CASSAPTGGARYGYTF. DNA for the CDR3: TGTGCCAGCAGTGCCCCCACAGGGGGAGCCCGCTATGGCTACACCTTC.

V is TRBV19 and J is TRBJ1-6; possible D gene TRBD1, 5 bases. The CDR3 sequence is 15 residues long. CDR1 and CDR2 (germline): LNHDA, SQIVND (reference sequence). V was shortened by 3 bases and J by 7 bases, with 13 bases between the two germline ends. The CDR3 reads CASSIDGGTNSPLHF. In nucleotides, the CDR3 is TGTGCCAGTAGTATTGACGGAGGGACGAATTCACCCCTCCACTTT.

The chain has TRBV6-1 and TRBJ1-1; D not resolved. Germline CDR1 is MNHNS and CDR2 is SASEGT. The V gene lost 2 bases and the J gene lost 3 bases, with 13 bases spanning the gap. The CDR3 runs to 15 residues. The CDR3 DNA is TGTGCCAGCAGTGAATCCACCCAGGTCGACACTGAAGCTTTCTTT. It specifies CASSESTQVDTEAFF.